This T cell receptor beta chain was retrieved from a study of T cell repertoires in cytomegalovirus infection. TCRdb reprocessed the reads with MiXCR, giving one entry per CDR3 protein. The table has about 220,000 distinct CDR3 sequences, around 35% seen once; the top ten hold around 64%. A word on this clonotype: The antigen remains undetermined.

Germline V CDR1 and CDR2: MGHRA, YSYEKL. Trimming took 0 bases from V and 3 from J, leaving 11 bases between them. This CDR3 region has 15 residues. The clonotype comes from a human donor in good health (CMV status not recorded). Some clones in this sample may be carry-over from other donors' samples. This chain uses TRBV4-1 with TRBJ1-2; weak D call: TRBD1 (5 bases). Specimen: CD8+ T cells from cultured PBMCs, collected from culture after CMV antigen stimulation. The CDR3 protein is CASSQDEGNHYGYTF. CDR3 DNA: TGCGCCAGCAGCCAAGATGAGGGGAATCACTATGGCTACACCTTC.